This T cell receptor beta chain was captured in a study of CD8 T cells in Susac syndrome. CD8+ and CD4+ T cells from blood underwent TCR beta sequencing, which was carried out in a high-throughput format. The multiple sclerosis controls were treatment-naive patients with relapsing-remitting disease that was stable or active. When the RNA was reverse transcribed, random hexamers were used with an input of about 0.45 to 1 ug. Amplification of TCR beta CDR3 by immunoSEQ multiplex PCR spanned 54 Vbeta and 13 Jbeta. TCRdb re-derived calls from the immunoSEQ multiplex PCR reads in MiXCR, one entry per CDR3 protein. The repertoire includes fewer than 150,000 distinct CDR3 sequences, roughly 89% of them detected once, and over 0.2% sits in the top ten. CDR1 and CDR2 (germline): SEHNR, FQNEAQ (reference sequence). V was pared by 8 bases and J by 3 bases, with 13 bases between. The CDR3 has 13 residues.

The sample comprised CD8+ T cells from PBMCs. The sequence derives from a human donor with multiple sclerosis. This chain links TRBV7-9 with TRBJ2-5; D possibly corresponds to TRBD1 (5 bases). CDR3 protein: CASAPGREETQYF. CDR3 DNA: TGTGCCAGCGCACCAGGCAGGGAAGAGACCCAGTACTTC.